The 6 T cell receptor beta chains given below trace back to one sample, sequenced in a study of early T cells in non-severe SARS-CoV-2 infection. MiXCR, run by TCRdb on the 5' RACE reads, gives a single entry per CDR3 protein. The sample shows about 69,000 distinct CDR3 sequences, about 9.4% of them seen only once. Material for sequencing was whole blood. The receptor set was obtained from an adult who was a healthcare worker with PCR-confirmed SARS-CoV-2 infection or an uninfected control (not recorded which).

This clonotype was picked up many times. The J gene is TRBJ2-1, the V gene TRBV6-5; 10 bases agree with TRBD2. The CDR3 is 13 residues long. Germline CDR1 reads MNHEY; CDR2 reads SVGAGI. The V segment lost 7 bases and the J segment 7 bases; nucleotides outside the gene matches: 4. The CDR3 DNA follows: TGTGCCAGCAAAAGGACTAGCGGAAATGAGCAGTTCTTC. Amino acids: CASKRTSGNEQFF.

This clonotype was seen only a few times. V usage is TRBV7-2 and J usage is TRBJ2-1, with D unresolved. Germline V gene lookup returns CDR1 SGHTA and CDR2 FQGNSA. The CDR3 sequence is 13 residues long. V lost 5 bases, J lost 6 bases, and 11 bases lay in between. Here the CDR3 DNA reads TGTGCCAGCAGCCCCGCCGCAGTCAATGAGCAGTTCTTC. It yields the protein CASSPAAVNEQFF.

This clonotype was counted at least ten times. V usage is TRBV6-5 and J usage is TRBJ2-2, with D possibly being TRBD2 (6 bases). The CDR3 covers 13 residues. Trimming stripped 5 bases from V and 6 bases from J, with 10 bases between. Germline lookup yields CDR1 MNHEY and CDR2 SVGAGI. The CDR3 reads CASSAWRAGELFF. CDR3 coding DNA: TGTGCCAGCAGTGCATGGAGGGCCGGGGAGCTGTTTTTT.

This clonotype showed up many times. V usage is TRBV7-9 and J usage is TRBJ1-2; perhaps TRBD1 as D (6 bases). This CDR3 comprises 14 residues. V was shortened by 5 bases and J by 8 bases, with 18 bases between the two germline ends. Germline CDR1 is SEHNR and CDR2 is FQNEAQ (reference sequence). In nucleotides, the CDR3 is TGTGCCAGCAGCCTGACGGGGGGCGCGGCCGGCTACACCTTC. Translating it yields CASSLTGGAAGYTF.

This sequence joins TRBV20-1 and TRBJ2-1; D is ambiguous. CDR1 and CDR2 (germline): DFQATT, SNEGSKA (reference sequence). V shed 0 bases and J shed 7 bases, with 7 bases lying between them. CDR3 size: 12 residues. The CDR3 nucleotides read TGCAGTGCTAGAGATGCAAGAAATGAGCAGTTCTTC. It codes for CSARDARNEQFF.

This clonotype came up a few times. The chain carries TRBV10-3 and TRBJ1-2; a weak D match, TRBD1 (5 bases). This CDR3 region has 12 residues. The germline CDR1 and CDR2 sequences are ENHRY and SYGVKD. Between the trimmed V and J ends, which lost 7 bases and 5 bases, there was a span of 11 bases. In DNA form, the CDR3 reads TGTGCCATCAAGGGGCCGGAGTATGGCTACACCTTC. This sequence encodes CAIKGPEYGYTF.